The entry below describes one T cell receptor beta chain. Its antigen remains unidentified. The assay was immunoSEQ multiplex PCR, and TCRdb's table has in-frame clones only and misses some. In the table there are about 18,000 clones, around 55% of which are singletons. The sample belongs to a study of Tregs in tolerant kidney transplant recipients. Study-wide context: A roughly three-day belatacept mixed lymphocyte reaction, sometimes plus 5-day graft donor restimulation, preceded CD4+CD25+CD127- sorting.

The V gene end was trimmed by 5 bases and the J gene end by 11 bases; junction bases not matched to a gene: 10. Looked up from germline, CDR1 is MDHEN and CDR2 is SYDVKM. The CDR3 spans 14 residues. V gene TRBV28 combines with J gene TRBJ2-4; 9 bases are a match to TRBD1. This TCR came from a human donor in good health. Sequencing was carried out using Tregs from blood cultured with allogeneic cells. The CDR3 sequence: CASSDRDRVGLQYF. CDR3 DNA: TGTGCCAGCAGTGACCGGGACAGGGTTGGGCTTCAGTACTTC.